Following are 25 T cell receptor beta chains from one sample sequenced in a study of blood T cell repertoires in COVID-19. The assay was immunoSEQ multiplex PCR, and TCRdb's table has in-frame clones only and misses some. This sample has 77,000 or so clones, with 70% to 90% found just once. Sequencing used peripheral blood. The receptors come from a man over 45 with active COVID-19.

V and J are TRBV5-1 and TRBJ2-7; TRBD2 aligns across 9 bases. The V segment lost 6 bases and the J segment 4 bases; nucleotides outside the gene matches: 5. The CDR3 consists of 13 residues. The germline V gene has CDR1 SGHRS and CDR2 YFSETQ. CDR3 nucleotides: TGCGCCAGCAAGGCTAGCGGGATGTACGAGCAGTACTTC. It codes for CASKASGMYEQYF.

This chain joins TRBV4-1 and TRBJ1-4; D remains ambiguous. Trimming took 6 bases from V and 8 from J, leaving 19 bases between them. Germline loops: CDR1 MGHRA, CDR2 YSYEKL. This CDR3 is built from 15 residues. CDR3 in amino acids: CASRLSGSHEEKLFF. The CDR3 DNA follows: TGCGCCAGCAGGCTCTCCGGGTCCCATGAGGAAAAACTGTTTTTT.

This clone occurred once. The chain has TRBV11-2 and TRBJ2-1; 9 nucleotides agree with TRBD2. With 0 bases clipped from V and 7 bases from J, the junction kept 7 bases outside the gene matches. CDR3 length: 16 amino acids. Looked up from germline, CDR1 is SGHAT and CDR2 is FQNNGV. CDR3 nucleotide sequence: TGTGCCAGCAGCTTAGAAGGCGGGAGGGCCGGTAATGAGCAGTTCTTC. Encoded protein: CASSLEGGRAGNEQFF.

This clone has only one observation. The chain recombines TRBV5-1 with TRBJ2-7, with D possibly matching TRBD2 (5 bases). This CDR3 contains 17 residues. Germline-derived CDR1 and CDR2 are SGHRS and YFSETQ. This CDR3 reads CAGVPEEGPGKSYEQYF. CDR3 nucleotide sequence: TGCGCGGGAGTCCCCGAAGAGGGTCCTGGGAAGTCCTACGAGCAGTACTTC.

This chain connects TRBV6-5 to TRBJ1-6, with D perhaps TRBD1 (6 bases). Germline V gene sequence: CDR1 MNHEY, CDR2 SVGAGI. V dropped 6 bases and J dropped 7 bases, with 13 bases sitting between them. CDR3 length equals 14 residues. This CDR3 reads CASRNRARNSPLHF. The CDR3 nucleotides are TGTGCCAGCAGAAACAGGGCTCGGAATTCACCCCTCCACTTT.

The chain recombines TRBV7-9 with TRBJ2-1, with TRBD1 matching 10 bases. The CDR3 runs to 12 residues. Looked up from germline, CDR1 is SEHNR and CDR2 is FQNEAQ (reference sequence). V gave up 5 bases and J gave up 10 bases; unmatched junction bases: 2. CDR3 DNA sequence: TGTGCCAGCAGCCGGGACAGGGGCGAGCAGTTCTTC. Its protein product is CASSRDRGEQFF.

In its sample, this clone was seen once. This chain connects TRBV9 to TRBJ1-6; no definite D call. V lost 0 bases and J 10 bases, leaving 11 bases between the germline ends. Germline V gene data show CDR1 as SGDLS and CDR2 as YYNGEE. The CDR3 is made up of 14 amino acids. The CDR3 DNA follows: TGTGCCAGCAGCGTAGAACAGTCGGGGTCACCCCTCCACTTT. Protein sequence: CASSVEQSGSPLHF.

The chain's CDR3 is CASSSPTGGGKGYGYTF. CDR3 DNA: TGTGCCAGCAGCTCCCCAACCGGTGGCGGGAAAGGGTATGGCTACACCTTC. This chain links TRBV5-4 with TRBJ1-2; D unclear. The CDR3 has 17 amino acids. Between the trimmed V and J ends, which lost 3 bases and 5 bases, there was a span of 23 bases. Germline values: CDR1 SGHNT, CDR2 YYREEE (reference sequence).

This clone turned up a few times. The chain recombines TRBV20-1 with TRBJ2-7, with TRBD1 matching over 9 bases. From germline, CDR1 is DFQATT and CDR2 SNEGSKA (reference sequence). With 3 bases clipped from V and 3 bases from J, the junction kept 9 bases outside the gene matches. This CDR3 contains 15 residues. As DNA, the CDR3 is TGCAGTGCTAGTGACGCCGGGACAGGGATCTACGAGCAGTACTTC. Its protein product is CSASDAGTGIYEQYF.

The CDR3 DNA reads as TGTGCCAGCAGCCGCCAGGTGGGGCGCCCTAATGAAAAACTGTTTTTT. Translation gives CASSRQVGRPNEKLFF. This chain joins TRBV28 and TRBJ1-4; maybe TRBD1 (5 bases). V was pared by 6 bases and J by 3 bases, with 17 bases between. CDR1 and CDR2 from the germline V gene are MDHEN and SYDVKM. The CDR3 sequence is 16 residues long.

This rearrangement joins TRBV14 to TRBJ2-3, with D possibly TRBD1 on 7 matching bases. V dropped 4 bases and J dropped 6 bases, with 14 bases sitting between them. The CDR3 is 14 residues long. Germline CDR1 reads SGHDN; CDR2 reads FVKESK. The CDR3 spells CASSRTPGGDTQYF. CDR3 DNA: TGTGCCAGCAGCCGGACGCCAGGGGGGGATACGCAGTATTTT.

The rearrangement uses TRBV7-6 and TRBJ1-2; TRBD1 matches at 9 bases. CDR1 and CDR2 from the germline V gene are SGHVS and FNYEAQ. CDR3 length equals 18 residues. Germline trimming cut 4 bases from V and 1 base from J; bases unmatched to any gene: 13. The CDR3 sequence: CASSSYRGHGSDNYGYTF. In DNA form, the CDR3 reads TGTGCCAGCAGCTCTTACAGGGGGCATGGGTCTGATAACTATGGCTACACCTTC.

The chain links TRBV2 to TRBJ1-2, with 7 bases that match TRBD1. V lost 6 bases and J lost 1; bases outside the gene matches: 11. Germline CDR1 and CDR2: SNHLY and FYNNEI. The CDR3 contains 16 residues. CDR3 loop: CASRQRTGNYNYGYTF. DNA of the CDR3: TGTGCCAGCAGACAGAGGACAGGAAATTATAACTATGGCTACACCTTC.

V is TRBV7-9 and J is TRBJ2-3; D uncertain. V was cut by 5 bases and J by 0 bases, with 12 bases left in between. Germline values: CDR1 SEHNR, CDR2 FQNEAQ (reference sequence). The CDR3 loop spans 15 amino acids. The CDR3 is CASSPQWASTDTQYF. The CDR3 region has the DNA TGTGCCAGCAGCCCTCAATGGGCCAGCACAGATACGCAGTATTTT.

The rearrangement joins TRBV6-1 to TRBJ1-4, with a possible D match to TRBD1 (5 bases). The V end lost 2 bases, the J end lost 1 base, and 8 bases lay between the germline ends. There are 15 residues in the CDR3. Germline V gene sequence: CDR1 MNHNS, CDR2 SASEGT. CDR3 DNA sequence: TGTGCCAGCAGTGAATTGGGGGGAACTAATGAAAAACTGTTTTTT. It translates to CASSELGGTNEKLFF.

CDR3 sequence: CASSIDRGTGELFF. DNA of the CDR3: TGTGCCAGTAGTATAGATCGAGGGACCGGGGAGCTGTTTTTT. The chain uses TRBV19 and TRBJ2-2; D possibly corresponds to TRBD2 (5 bases). This CDR3 region has 14 residues. Germline V gives CDR1 LNHDA, CDR2 SQIVND (reference sequence). V was cut by 0 bases and J by 5 bases, with 7 bases left in between.

This clone was picked up one time. The chain has TRBV11-3 and TRBJ2-5; TRBD1 matches at 7 bases. Losses at the gene ends were 0 bases for V and 4 bases for J; bases not matched to a gene: 5. CDR1 and CDR2 (germline): SGHNT, YENEEA. This CDR3 contains 15 residues. This CDR3 reads CASSLEGQPGETQYF. The CDR3 DNA follows: TGTGCCAGCAGCTTAGAGGGACAGCCTGGAGAGACCCAGTACTTC. Based on the CDR3 plus reference TRBV11-3 and TRBJ2-5, the full variable domain is EAGVVQSPRYKIIEKKQPVAFWCNPISGHNTLYWYLQNLGQGPELLIRYENEEAVDDSQLPKDRFSAERLKGVDSTLKIQPAELGDSAVYLCASSLEGQPGETQYFGPGTRLLVL.

This clone has just one count. Other DNA sequences from this sample encode an identical CDR3 as well. This chain joins TRBV28 and TRBJ2-7; D might be TRBD1 (5 bases). Germline-derived CDR1 and CDR2 are MDHEN and SYDVKM. The CDR3 length is 14 residues. Trimming shortened V by 3 bases and J by 4 bases, and 13 bases separated the two germline ends. The CDR3: CASSLGQGPYEQYF. In nucleotides, the CDR3 is TGTGCCAGCAGTTTGGGGCAGGGTCCGTACGAGCAGTACTTC.

The chain couples TRBV10-3 to TRBJ1-1, with 8 bases aligning to TRBD1. The trim removed 6 bases at V and 3 bases at J, leaving 6 bases unmatched. The V gene's germline CDR1 is ENHRY and CDR2 SYGVKD. The CDR3 has 14 amino acids. This CDR3 reads CAISRTGIDTEAFF. In DNA, the CDR3 is TGTGCCATCAGCCGGACAGGGATCGACACTGAAGCTTTCTTT.

The chain employs TRBV3-1 (or the pseudogene TRBV3-2) and TRBJ2-7; a possible D gene is TRBD2 (7 bases). V lost 1 base to trimming and J lost 4 bases, with 11 bases between them. The CDR3 covers 14 residues. Germline values: CDR1 LGHDT, CDR2 YNNKEL (reference sequence). The CDR3 region is CASSQVGGRYEQYF. The DNA of the CDR3 is TGTGCCAGCAGCCAAGTGGGGGGGCGGTACGAGCAGTACTTC.

The V call is TRBV10-3, the J call TRBJ1-2; D possibly corresponds to TRBD1 (5 bases). V was cut by 4 bases and J by 6 bases, with 9 bases left in between. The CDR3 consists of 12 residues. Germline assignment: CDR1 ENHRY and CDR2 SYGVKD. The CDR3 reads CAISGEGNGYTF. In DNA form, the CDR3 reads TGTGCCATCAGTGGGGAGGGGAATGGCTACACCTTC.

Here the CDR3 DNA reads TGCAGCGTTGTGGGACAGGTTAATGAAAAACTGTTTTTT. Its protein product is CSVVGQVNEKLFF. The chain is built from TRBV29-1 and TRBJ1-4; 8 nucleotides match TRBD1. The CDR3 covers 13 residues. Germline values: CDR1 SQVTM, CDR2 ANQGSEA. V lost 4 bases to trimming and J lost 4 bases; unmatched junction nucleotides: 2.

V usage is TRBV19 and J usage is TRBJ1-3; no firm D call. CDR1 is LNHDA and CDR2 is SQIVND in the germline V gene (reference sequence). This CDR3 has 21 amino acids. V was clipped by 1 base and J by 1 base, with 26 bases between them. The CDR3 loop is CASSIAPRRSGRSNSGNTIYF. CDR3 sequence (DNA): TGTGCCAGTAGTATAGCTCCACGGAGGTCCGGAAGGAGCAATTCTGGAAACACCATATATTTT.

J is TRBJ2-7 and V is TRBV18; 12 bases line up with TRBD2. The CDR3 consists of 13 residues. Germline values: CDR1 KGHSH, CDR2 LQKENI. In DNA, the CDR3 is TGTGGATCGACTAGCGGGAGCTCCTACGAGCAGTACTTC. This codes for CGSTSGSSYEQYF.

The V and J genes are TRBV4-2 and TRBJ2-1, with a weak D call TRBD2 (7 bases). Trimming cost V 0 bases and J 6 bases, with 15 bases left between them. The length of the CDR3 is 16 residues. Germline lookup yields CDR1 LGHNA and CDR2 YNFKEQ. CDR3 DNA: TGTGCCAGCAGCCAAGATGGTGGCGGGGGCATCAATGAGCAGTTCTTC. This gives the protein CASSQDGGGGINEQFF.